This T cell receptor (beta chain) was observed in a study of neurological immune-mediated disorders. This clonotype was detected ten times or more. Each CDR3 protein gets one entry after TCRdb re-called the 5' RACE reads with MiXCR. Of around 40,000 distinct CDR3 sequences listed, 12% were seen once; the top ten hold around 1.3%. The sequence was collected from a female donor in good health. The material sequenced was PBMCs.

CDR3 sequence (DNA): TGTGCCAGCAGTTTCGGAGGGGGCGCTAATGGCTACACCTTC. It is translated as CASSFGGGANGYTF. The chain carries TRBV12-3 or TRBV12-4 and TRBJ1-2; 7 positions agree with TRBD1. CDR3 length equals 14 residues. The V and J ends lost 3 bases and 6 bases, in that order; junction bases with no gene match: 7.